The clone carrying this T cell receptor (beta chain) has ten or more counts. Its cognate antigen is unknown. TCR beta CDR3 region amplification was performed from RNA transcripts. The HTBI set primed first-round TCR CDR3 RT-PCR. TCRdb reprocessed the multiplex PCR reads via MiXCR and lists one record per CDR3 protein. The sample shows around 690,000 distinct CDR3 sequences, around 16% of them seen only once. Each 10 ml fresh peripheral blood draw supplied the PBMCs. This specimen comes from a study of T cells in Graves' hyperthyroidism and ophthalmopathy. Study information: Peripheral blood was collected at initial diagnosis, before any treatment.

General study findings and limits: In validation, the model predicted ophthalmopathy. These predictions came a median roughly seven months before onset. Most clonotypes expanded in the thyroid (above 0.001) were also present in blood.

Per germline, CDR1 MNHEY and CDR2 SVGEGT. CDR3 length equals 15 residues. The junction had 12 bases not matched to a gene; V was cut back by 9 bases and J by 1 base. Specimen: blood. V usage is TRBV6-2 or TRBV6-3 and J usage is TRBJ2-7, with 7 bases fitting TRBD2. This receptor was taken from a man between 50 and 59 years old with Graves' hyperthyroidism. This CDR3 reads CASHLAESYSYEQYF. The DNA of the CDR3 is TGTGCCAGTCATCTAGCGGAGTCTTATTCCTACGAGCAGTACTTC.